These 21 T cell receptor beta chains came from one sample sequenced in a study of cytomegalovirus exposure and HLA in healthy donors. Vbeta (60) and Jbeta (13) primers were used in the PCR. TCRdb keeps only in-frame clones here, not all; method: immunoSEQ multiplex PCR. The sample carries fewer than 200,000 clones, roughly 84% recorded once. The specimen was PBMCs. The source of these receptors is a male donor in good health and CMV-seronegative.

V gene TRBV28 combines with J gene TRBJ1-4; 7 positions match TRBD1. Unmatched junction bases numbered 7, after V lost 6 bases and J lost 6 bases. The CDR3 is 14 amino acids. The germline V gene encodes CDR1 MDHEN and CDR2 SYDVKM. The DNA for the CDR3 is TGTGCCAGCAGATCGACAGGGTGGGATGAAAAACTGTTTTTT. Its translation: CASRSTGWDEKLFF.

The chain uses TRBV7-3 and TRBJ1-1, with D perhaps matching TRBD1 (6 bases). Looked up from germline, CDR1 is SGHTA and CDR2 is FQGTGA. The ends were cut back, 2 bases at V and 3 bases at J, with 7 bases in the middle. The CDR3 is made up of 13 amino acids. CDR3 coding DNA: TGTGCCAGCAGCTTACACAGGGACACTGAAGCTTTCTTT. Residues: CASSLHRDTEAFF.

The V gene is TRBV7-6, the J gene TRBJ2-1; D is possibly TRBD1 (5 bases). The CDR3 is 15 residues long. Looked up from germline, CDR1 is SGHVS and CDR2 is FNYEAQ. The V end lost 6 bases, the J end lost 3 bases, and 15 bases lay between the germline ends. The CDR3 bases are TGTGCCAGCAGTATTGACAGAGCCCTCTACAATGAGCAGTTCTTC. It codes for CASSIDRALYNEQFF. Together with reference TRBV7-6 and TRBJ2-1, the CDR3 gives the full variable domain: GAGVSQSPRYKVTKRGQDVALRCDPISGHVSLYWYRQALGQGPEFLTYFNYEAQQDKSGLPNDRFSAERPEGSISTLTIQRTEQRDSAMYRCASSIDRALYNEQFFGPGTRLTVL.

In nucleotides, the CDR3 is TGTGCCAGCAGTTACCGAGCTGACAGTGAACAGCCCCAGCATTTT. Translated, it gives CASSYRADSEQPQHF. The chain links TRBV6-5 to TRBJ1-5; weak D call: TRBD1 (5 bases). The CDR3 has 15 residues. V lost 2 bases to trimming and J lost 7 bases, with 15 bases between them. Germline V gene sequence: CDR1 MNHEY, CDR2 SVGAGI.

The chain carries TRBV5-4 and TRBJ2-7; 8 bases agree with TRBD2. V shed 4 bases, J shed 7 bases, and the junction held 19 bases outside the gene matches. This CDR3 is 17 amino acids long. Germline loops: CDR1 SGHNT, CDR2 YYREEE (reference sequence). The CDR3, as DNA: TGTGCCAGCAGCCCGGGGGGGGGTGGCAGATGGTCGGGTGAGCAGTACTTC. Translating gives CASSPGGGGRWSGEQYF.

This clone was recorded once. This sequence joins TRBV13 and TRBJ1-1; D is uncertain. Trimming pared 5 bases from V and 8 bases from J, leaving 15 bases between. Germline assignment: CDR1 PRHDT and CDR2 FYEKMQ (reference sequence). There are 13 residues in the CDR3. The CDR3 coding sequence is TGTGCCAGCAGCACCACAGAGACGAGAGAAGCTTTCTTT. Translation gives CASSTTETREAFF.

This clone was picked up a small number of times. The chain joins TRBV5-6 to TRBJ2-7; D perhaps matches TRBD2 (7 bases). Trimming cost V 4 bases and J 2 bases, with 13 bases left between them. The CDR3 spans 14 residues. Germline CDR1 is SGHDT and CDR2 is YYEEEE. The CDR3 sequence: CASSRGAVTYEQYF. CDR3 in DNA: TGTGCCAGCAGCCGGGGGGCGGTTACCTACGAGCAGTACTTC. Full variable domain (rest looked up from reference TRBV5-6 and TRBJ2-7): DAGVTQSPTHLIKTRGQQVTLRCSPKSGHDTVSWYQQALGQGPQFIFQYYEEEERQRGNFPDRFSGHQFPNYSSELNVNALLLGDSALYLCASSRGAVTYEQYFGPGTRLTVT.

The chain uses TRBV6-5 and TRBJ2-7; TRBD2 might be the D (5 bases). Germline-derived CDR1 and CDR2 are MNHEY and SVGAGI. The CDR3 totals 13 residues. V was trimmed by 2 bases and J by 1 base, leaving 6 bases between them. The CDR3 protein is CASSYRGSYEQYF. The DNA for the CDR3 is TGTGCCAGCAGTTACCGGGGATCCTACGAGCAGTACTTC.

CDR3 sequence (DNA): TGTGCCAGCAGCTTAGGACAGAATTCCTACGAGCAGTACTTC. Its protein is CASSLGQNSYEQYF. The J gene is TRBJ2-7, the V gene TRBV7-9; TRBD1 is a possible D gene (5 bases). CDR1 and CDR2 from the germline V gene are SEHNR and FQNEAQ (reference sequence). This CDR3 is 14 amino acids long. V was trimmed by 1 base and J by 1 base, leaving 8 bases between them.

This chain uses TRBV7-9 with TRBJ2-1, with 11 bases lining up with TRBD2. V shed 4 bases, J shed 5 bases, and the junction held 1 base outside the gene matches. This CDR3 has 14 amino acids. In germline, CDR1 is SEHNR, CDR2 FQNEAQ (reference sequence). CDR3 sequence reads: CASSWGLADNEQFF. CDR3 DNA sequence: TGTGCCAGCAGCTGGGGACTAGCGGACAATGAGCAGTTCTTC.

Here the CDR3 reads CSVAGLAGGRYNEQFF. The CDR3 coding sequence is TGCAGCGTTGCGGGCCTAGCGGGAGGACGGTACAATGAGCAGTTCTTC. The chain joins TRBV29-1 to TRBJ2-1; 11 bases are shared with TRBD2. This CDR3 contains 16 residues. Germline assignment: CDR1 SQVTM and CDR2 ANQGSEA. The trim removed 4 bases at V and 4 bases at J, leaving 9 bases unmatched.

V gene TRBV18 combines with J gene TRBJ2-2; 7 nucleotides align to TRBD1. V dropped 6 bases and J dropped 2; count of bases not matched to a gene: 6. CDR3 length: 15 residues. Germline CDR1 reads KGHSH; CDR2 reads LQKENI. The CDR3 DNA follows: TGTGCCAGCTCTATGACAGGGATAAACACCGGGGAGCTGTTTTTT. The encoded protein is CASSMTGINTGELFF.

J is TRBJ2-1 and V is TRBV27, with TRBD2 matching 12 bases. CDR1 is MNHEY and CDR2 is SMNVEV in the germline V gene (reference sequence). This CDR3 comprises 16 residues. V dropped 6 bases and J dropped 7; count of bases not matched to a gene: 10. This CDR3 reads CASRSKLAGGVNEQFF. CDR3 sequence (DNA): TGTGCCAGCAGGTCGAAACTAGCGGGAGGAGTGAATGAGCAGTTCTTC.

J is TRBJ1-2 and V is TRBV25-1, with 9 bases identical to TRBD1. V gave up 2 bases and J gave up 8 bases; unmatched junction bases: 9. The CDR3 runs 15 residues. Germline V gene data show CDR1 as MGHDK and CDR2 as SYGVNS. CDR3 sequence reads: CASSELPGQGYGYTF. In DNA, the CDR3 is TGTGCCAGCAGTGAACTACCGGGACAGGGATACGGCTACACCTTC.

The rearrangement uses TRBV28 and TRBJ1-2, with D perhaps TRBD1 (6 bases). Trimming took off 8 bases at V and 13 bases at J, with 20 bases between the two ends. The CDR3 is 12 residues long. CDR1 and CDR2 (germline): MDHEN, SYDVKM. The CDR3 spells CASSYRQAGVTF. The CDR3 DNA is TGTGCCAGCTCCTACCGACAGGCCGGCGTCACCTTC.

V and J are TRBV9 and TRBJ1-3; TRBD1 aligns across 10 bases. V dropped 2 bases and J dropped 1; count of bases not matched to a gene: 6. CDR3 size: 17 residues. Germline V gene sequence: CDR1 SGDLS, CDR2 YYNGEE. CDR3 DNA: TGTGCCAGCAGCGTGGGACAGGGGCTTGGTTCTGGAAACACCATATATTTT. Protein sequence: CASSVGQGLGSGNTIYF.

V is TRBV7-9 and J is TRBJ1-1; TRBD1 matches 8 bases. Trimming at V came to 5 bases and at J to 0 bases, leaving 11 bases not matched to a gene. The CDR3 is 17 residues long. CDR1 and CDR2 from the germline V gene are SEHNR and FQNEAQ (reference sequence). DNA of the CDR3: TGTGCCAGCAGCCGAATGACCAGGGGGCCAATGAACACTGAAGCTTTCTTT. It encodes CASSRMTRGPMNTEAFF.

The chain carries TRBV11-2 and TRBJ1-1; TRBD1 aligns across 8 bases. The CDR3 loop spans 16 amino acids. Unmatched junction bases numbered 15, after V lost 11 bases and J lost 1 base. Germline CDR1 is SGHAT and CDR2 is FQNNGV. CDR3 sequence: CASAALDRVENTEAFF. CDR3 DNA: TGTGCCTCCGCGGCGCTGGACAGGGTCGAGAACACTGAAGCTTTCTTT.

The V call is TRBV5-8, the J call TRBJ2-3, with TRBD2 as a possible D gene (7 bases). V lost 4 bases to trimming and J lost 1 base, with 13 bases between them. This CDR3 comprises 15 residues. CDR1 is SGHTS, CDR2 YDEGEE, per germline. The CDR3 protein is CASSLGGDRTDTQYF. The DNA for the CDR3 is TGTGCCAGCAGCCTAGGGGGGGACCGCACAGATACGCAGTATTTT.

V and J are TRBV19 and TRBJ2-2, with 7 bases fitting TRBD1. CDR1 and CDR2 (germline): LNHDA, SQIVND (reference sequence). The CDR3 is made up of 15 amino acids. J was trimmed by 1 base and V by 6 bases; bases with no gene match: 5. The CDR3 reads CASRNRDRNTGELFF. The CDR3 DNA reads TGTGCCAGTAGGAACCGGGACAGGAACACCGGGGAGCTGTTTTTT.

Written as DNA, the CDR3 is TGTGCCAGCAGCCCCCGCGGGGGGACTTACACAGATACGCAGTATTTT. The encoded protein is CASSPRGGTYTDTQYF. The chain links TRBV7-6 to TRBJ2-3; 8 bases fit TRBD2. J gave up 2 bases and V 5 bases, and 9 bases lay outside the gene matches. The CDR3 sequence is 16 residues long. CDR1 is SGHVS and CDR2 is FNYEAQ in the germline V gene.